Reported below is one T cell receptor (beta chain). Its antigen is not known. Some clones are missing from TCRdb's copy, which holds only in-frame ones; the method was immunoSEQ multiplex PCR. This repertoire shows 130,000 or so clones, 90% found once; its top ten account for around 6.9%. The record originates from a study of T cell responses to AZD1222 COVID-19 vaccine. Study-wide points: Repertoire sampling was restricted to post-peak T cell response timepoints. Reportedly, nearly half the spike-specific TCRs target unmutated variant regions. Only a handful of AZD1222 recipients, more than 5 in all, had baseline seropositivity. Increased Spike-specific TCR breadth and depth were observed after two AZD1222 doses.

The TCR comes from an adult in good health. The specimen comprised peripheral blood, sampled on day 0 of AZD1222 vaccination.

The CDR3 DNA follows: TGTGCCAGCAGCTGGGGGACGGCAGAACAAGTGCAGTTCTTC. Amino acids: CASSWGTAEQVQFF. This chain links TRBV7-3 with TRBJ2-1, with D perhaps being TRBD1 or TRBD2 (5 bases each). CDR1 is SGHTA and CDR2 is FQGTGA in the germline V gene. V gave up 4 bases and J gave up 12 bases, with 19 bases separating them. The CDR3 runs to 14 residues.